This TCR beta chain was identified during a study of cytomegalovirus exposure and HLA in healthy donors. Findings and limits, study-wide: Most TCR sequences were uncommon, yet certain public TCRs appeared in many donors.

There are 14 residues in the CDR3. Germline lookup yields CDR1 SGHKS and CDR2 YYEKEE (reference sequence). V was clipped by 4 bases and J by 11 bases, with 19 bases between them. The PCR had 60 Vbeta and 13 Jbeta primers. Repertoires were generated with immunoSEQ multiplex PCR, while TCRdb's copy carries only in-frame clones and drops some. The profile shows 150,000 to 200,000 clones, around 75% of them singletons. Note on this clone: Its target is not known.

The TCR sequence derives from a male donor in good health and CMV-seronegative. The V call is TRBV5-5, the J call TRBJ1-5; no definite D call. Sequencing used PBMCs. In nucleotides, the CDR3 is TGTGCCAGCAGCCCCAGGACTGGGTATAGGGCCCAGCATTTT. Protein: CASSPRTGYRAQHF.